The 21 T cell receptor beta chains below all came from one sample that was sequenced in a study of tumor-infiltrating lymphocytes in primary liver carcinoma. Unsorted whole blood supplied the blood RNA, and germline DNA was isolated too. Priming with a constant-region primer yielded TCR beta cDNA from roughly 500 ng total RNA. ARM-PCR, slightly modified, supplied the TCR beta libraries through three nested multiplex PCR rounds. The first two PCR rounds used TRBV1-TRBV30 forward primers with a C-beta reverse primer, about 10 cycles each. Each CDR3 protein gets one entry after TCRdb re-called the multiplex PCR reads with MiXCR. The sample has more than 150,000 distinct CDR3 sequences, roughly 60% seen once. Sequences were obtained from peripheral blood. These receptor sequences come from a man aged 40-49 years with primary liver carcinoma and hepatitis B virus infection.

CDR3: CASSDPPIFF. In DNA form, the CDR3 reads TGTGCCAGCAGTGACCCCCCGATCTTCTTC. The chain is built from TRBV6-1 and TRBJ2-1, with D unresolved. Germline V gene lookup returns CDR1 MNHNS and CDR2 SASEGT. Deletions cut 3 bases from V and 16 bases from J, with 10 bases between. This CDR3 has 10 amino acids.

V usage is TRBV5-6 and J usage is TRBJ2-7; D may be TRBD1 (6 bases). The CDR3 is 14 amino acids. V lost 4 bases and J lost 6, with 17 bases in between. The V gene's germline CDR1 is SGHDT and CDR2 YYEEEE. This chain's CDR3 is CASSLRQVVREQYF. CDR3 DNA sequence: TGTGCCAGCAGCCTGCGACAGGTGGTGCGCGAGCAGTACTTC.

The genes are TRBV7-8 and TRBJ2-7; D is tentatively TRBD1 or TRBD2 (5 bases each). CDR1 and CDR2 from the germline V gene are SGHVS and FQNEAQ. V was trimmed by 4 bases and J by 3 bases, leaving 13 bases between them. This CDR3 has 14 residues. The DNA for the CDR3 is TGTGCCAGCAGCTGGACCCGGGGCGGCTACGAGCAGTACTTC. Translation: CASSWTRGGYEQYF.

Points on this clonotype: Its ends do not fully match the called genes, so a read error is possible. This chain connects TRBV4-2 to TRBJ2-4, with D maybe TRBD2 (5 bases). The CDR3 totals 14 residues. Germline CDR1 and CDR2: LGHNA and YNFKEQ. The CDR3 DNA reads TGTGCCAGCAACCAGGACCTAGCCAGAAACATTCAGTACTTC. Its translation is CASNQDLARNIQYF.

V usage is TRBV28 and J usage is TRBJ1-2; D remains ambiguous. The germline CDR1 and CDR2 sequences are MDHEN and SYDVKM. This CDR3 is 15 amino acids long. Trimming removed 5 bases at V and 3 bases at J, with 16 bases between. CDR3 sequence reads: CASSAINSLYYGYTF. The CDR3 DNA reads TGTGCCAGCAGTGCCATTAACAGCCTCTACTATGGCTACACCTTC.

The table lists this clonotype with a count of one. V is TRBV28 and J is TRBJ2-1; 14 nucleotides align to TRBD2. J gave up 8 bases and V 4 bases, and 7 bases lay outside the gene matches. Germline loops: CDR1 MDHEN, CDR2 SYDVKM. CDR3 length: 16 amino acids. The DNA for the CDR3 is TGTGCCAGCAGTTACCCTCGACTAGCGGGAGGGGATGAGCAGTTCTTC. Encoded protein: CASSYPRLAGGDEQFF.

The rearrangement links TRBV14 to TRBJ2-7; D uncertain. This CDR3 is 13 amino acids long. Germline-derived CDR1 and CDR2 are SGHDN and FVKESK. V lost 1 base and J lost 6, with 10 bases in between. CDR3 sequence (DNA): TGTGCCAGCAGCCAAGGTTTGAGGACCGAGCAGTACTTC. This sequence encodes CASSQGLRTEQYF.

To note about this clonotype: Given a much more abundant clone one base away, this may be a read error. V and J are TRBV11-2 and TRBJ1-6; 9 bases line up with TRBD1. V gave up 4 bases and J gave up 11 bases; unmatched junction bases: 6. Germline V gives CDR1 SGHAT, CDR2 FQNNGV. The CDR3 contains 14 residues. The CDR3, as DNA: TGTGCCAGCAGCTACAGACAGGGGGTTCCACCCCTCCACTTT. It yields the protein CASSYRQGVPPLHF.

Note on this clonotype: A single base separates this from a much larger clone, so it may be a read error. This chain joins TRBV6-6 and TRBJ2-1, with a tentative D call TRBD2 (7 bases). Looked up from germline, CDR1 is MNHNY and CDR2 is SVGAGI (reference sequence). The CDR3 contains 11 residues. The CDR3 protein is CANSRGGEQFF. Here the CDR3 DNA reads TGTGCCAACAGTAGGGGGGGAGAGCAGTTCTTC.

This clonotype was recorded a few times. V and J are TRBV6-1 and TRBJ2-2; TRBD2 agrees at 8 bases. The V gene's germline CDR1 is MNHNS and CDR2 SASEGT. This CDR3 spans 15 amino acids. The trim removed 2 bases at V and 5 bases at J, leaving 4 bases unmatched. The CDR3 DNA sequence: TGTGCCAGCAGTGAAAGCGGGAGAAAAACCGGGGAGCTGTTTTTT. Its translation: CASSESGRKTGELFF.

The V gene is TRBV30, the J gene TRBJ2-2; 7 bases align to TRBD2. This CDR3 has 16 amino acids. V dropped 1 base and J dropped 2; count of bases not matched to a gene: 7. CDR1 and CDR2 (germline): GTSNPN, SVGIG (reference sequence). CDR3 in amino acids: CAWSAPGGGNTGELFF. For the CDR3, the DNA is TGTGCCTGGAGTGCCCCTGGCGGGGGAAACACCGGGGAGCTGTTTTTT.

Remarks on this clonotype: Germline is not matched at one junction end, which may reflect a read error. DNA for the CDR3: TGCAGCGTTGAAGATTTCACAGCTGAAAAAATGTTTTTT. It specifies CSVEDFTAEKMFF. This chain joins TRBV29-1 and TRBJ1-4; no reliable D call. The CDR3 sequence is 13 residues long. Germline CDR1 and CDR2: SQVTM and ANQGSEA.

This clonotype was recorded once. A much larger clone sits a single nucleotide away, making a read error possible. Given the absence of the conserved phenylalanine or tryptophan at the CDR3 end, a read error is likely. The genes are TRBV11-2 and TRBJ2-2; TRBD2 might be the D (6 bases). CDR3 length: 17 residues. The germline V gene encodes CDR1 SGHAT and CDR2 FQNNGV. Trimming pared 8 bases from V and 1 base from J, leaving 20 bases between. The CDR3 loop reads CASWRGGGGGNTGELFI. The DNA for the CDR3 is TGTGCCAGCTGGCGGGGTGGTGGTGGAGGGAACACCGGGGAGCTGTTTATT.

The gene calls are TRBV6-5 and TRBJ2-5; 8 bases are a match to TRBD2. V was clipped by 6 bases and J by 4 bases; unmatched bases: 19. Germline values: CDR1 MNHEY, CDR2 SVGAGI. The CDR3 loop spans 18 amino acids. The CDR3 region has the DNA TGTGCCAGCAGCCACGGGGTGTCATATCGGGAGGGTGCAGAGACCCAGTACTTC. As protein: CASSHGVSYREGAETQYF.

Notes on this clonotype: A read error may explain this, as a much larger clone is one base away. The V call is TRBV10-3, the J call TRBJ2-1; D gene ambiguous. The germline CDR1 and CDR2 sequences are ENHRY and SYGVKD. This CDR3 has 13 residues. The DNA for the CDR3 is TGTGCCATCAGGAGTTGGACCTACAAAGAGCAGTTCTTC. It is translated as CAIRSWTYKEQFF.

CDR3 sequence (DNA): TGTGCCAGCAGCTTTAGGAATGAGCAGTTCTTC. Its protein product is CASSFRNEQFF. The gene calls are TRBV13 and TRBJ2-1, with D uncertain. Deletions cut 3 bases from V and 7 bases from J, with 4 bases between. Germline CDR1 is PRHDT and CDR2 is FYEKMQ (reference sequence). The CDR3 runs 11 residues.

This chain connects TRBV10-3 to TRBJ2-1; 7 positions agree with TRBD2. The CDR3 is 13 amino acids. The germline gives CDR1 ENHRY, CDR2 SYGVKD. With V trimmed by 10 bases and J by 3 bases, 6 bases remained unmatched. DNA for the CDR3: TGTGCCACCTGTGGACTAGACTACAATGAGCAGTTCTTC. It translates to CATCGLDYNEQFF.

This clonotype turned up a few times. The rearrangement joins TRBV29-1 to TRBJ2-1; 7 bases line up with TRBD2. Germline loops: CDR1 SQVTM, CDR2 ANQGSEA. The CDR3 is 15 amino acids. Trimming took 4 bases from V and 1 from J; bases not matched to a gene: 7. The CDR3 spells CSVGGGGRSYNEQFF. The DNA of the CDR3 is TGCAGCGTTGGGGGGGGAGGGCGGTCCTACAATGAGCAGTTCTTC.

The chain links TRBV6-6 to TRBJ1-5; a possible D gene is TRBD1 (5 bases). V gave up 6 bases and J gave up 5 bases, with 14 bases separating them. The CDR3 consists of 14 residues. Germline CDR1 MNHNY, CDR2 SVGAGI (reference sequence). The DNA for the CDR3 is TGTGCCAGCAGGCATCAAGGGACCTATCAGCCCCAGCATTTT. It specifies CASRHQGTYQPQHF.

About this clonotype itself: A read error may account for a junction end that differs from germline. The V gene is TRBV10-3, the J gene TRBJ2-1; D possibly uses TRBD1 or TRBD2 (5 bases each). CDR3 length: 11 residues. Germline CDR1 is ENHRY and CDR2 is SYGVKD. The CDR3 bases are TGTGCCGTCAGTGACGGGGCGGGGCAGTTCTTC. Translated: CAVSDGAGQFF.

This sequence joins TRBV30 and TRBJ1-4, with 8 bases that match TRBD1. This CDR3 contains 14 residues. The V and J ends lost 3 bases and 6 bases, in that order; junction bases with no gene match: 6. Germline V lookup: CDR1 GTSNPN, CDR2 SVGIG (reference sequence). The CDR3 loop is CAWRIPDRDEKLFF. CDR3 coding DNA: TGTGCCTGGAGGATACCGGACAGGGATGAAAAACTGTTTTTT.